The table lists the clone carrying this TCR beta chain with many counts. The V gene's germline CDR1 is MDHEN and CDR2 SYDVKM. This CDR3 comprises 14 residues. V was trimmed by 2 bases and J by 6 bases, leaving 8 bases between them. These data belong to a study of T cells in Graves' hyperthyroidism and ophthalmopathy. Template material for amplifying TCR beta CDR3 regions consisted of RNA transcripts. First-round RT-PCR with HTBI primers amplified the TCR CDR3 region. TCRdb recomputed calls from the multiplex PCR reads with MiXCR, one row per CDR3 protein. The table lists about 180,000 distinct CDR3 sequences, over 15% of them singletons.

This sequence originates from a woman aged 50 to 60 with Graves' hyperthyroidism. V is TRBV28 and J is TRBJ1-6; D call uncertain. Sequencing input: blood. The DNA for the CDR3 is TGTGCCAGCAGTTTACAGGACCTTAATTCACCCCTCCACTTT. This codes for CASSLQDLNSPLHF.